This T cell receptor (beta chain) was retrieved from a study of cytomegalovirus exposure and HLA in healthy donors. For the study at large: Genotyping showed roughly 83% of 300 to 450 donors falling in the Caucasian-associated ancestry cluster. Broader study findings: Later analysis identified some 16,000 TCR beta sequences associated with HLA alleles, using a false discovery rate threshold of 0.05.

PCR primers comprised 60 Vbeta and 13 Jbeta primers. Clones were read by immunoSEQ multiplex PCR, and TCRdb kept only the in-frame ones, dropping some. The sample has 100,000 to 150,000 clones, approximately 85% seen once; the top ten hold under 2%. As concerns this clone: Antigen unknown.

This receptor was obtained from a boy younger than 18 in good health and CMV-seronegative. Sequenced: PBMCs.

In DNA, the CDR3 is TGTGCCAGCAGACCAAGCGGGGGGGCCTACGAGCAGTACTTC. Translated, it gives CASRPSGGAYEQYF. The rearrangement links TRBV7-9 to TRBJ2-7, with 10 bases lining up with TRBD2. V lost 6 bases, J lost 2 bases, and 4 bases stayed unmatched. This CDR3 comprises 14 residues. Germline V lookup: CDR1 SEHNR, CDR2 FQNEAQ (reference sequence).